The rows below give T cell receptor beta chains drawn from one sample of a study of cytomegalovirus exposure and HLA in healthy donors. Sequencing used immunoSEQ multiplex PCR; TCRdb keeps in-frame clones, though not all of them. This sample yields about 200,000 clones, of which more than 75% are seen a single time; 3.4% belongs to the top ten. Sequencing was done on a sample of PBMCs. The receptor set was obtained from a man in his forties or fifties in good health and CMV-seropositive. The CDR3 runs from the conserved cysteine through the conserved F or W. The order of the fields is CDR3 protein, CDR3 DNA, V gene, D gene, J gene, clone size. A D gene is named only where the DNA matches it firmly. Some rows mark clone size as missing; the rest say once, few, many or name a class of expanded clone.

cdr3_aa: CASSQVGRGDTQYF; cdr3_nt: TGTGCCAGCAGCCAAGTAGGGAGGGGCGATACGCAGTATTTT; v_call: TRBV14; d_call: TRBD2; j_call: TRBJ2-3; clone_size: .
cdr3_aa: CASGGDTKRLEQYF; cdr3_nt: TGTGCTAGTGGTGGGGACACAAAGAGACTCGAGCAGTACTTC; v_call: TRBV12-5; d_call: .; j_call: TRBJ2-7; clone_size: few
cdr3_aa: CAIKRESDTGELFF; cdr3_nt: TGTGCCATCAAGCGGGAGAGCGACACCGGGGAGCTGTTTTTT; v_call: TRBV10-3; d_call: TRBD2; j_call: TRBJ2-2; clone_size: .
cdr3_aa: CASSVSGSPTGELFF; cdr3_nt: TGCGCCAGCAGCGTGAGCGGGAGCCCCACCGGGGAGCTGTTTTTT; v_call: TRBV5-1; d_call: TRBD2; j_call: TRBJ2-2; clone_size: .
cdr3_aa: CASSTRTQIHMNTEAFF; cdr3_nt: TGTGCCAGCAGCACCCGGACACAGATCCATATGAACACTGAAGCTTTCTTT; v_call: TRBV11-2; d_call: .; j_call: TRBJ1-1; clone_size: .
cdr3_aa: CASSLEPYAPGTLQETQYF; cdr3_nt: TGTGCCAGCAGCTTAGAACCGTACGCTCCCGGGACACTTCAAGAGACCCAGTACTTC; v_call: TRBV7-6; d_call: .; j_call: TRBJ2-5; clone_size: .
cdr3_aa: CASSEDRATEAFF; cdr3_nt: TGTGCCAGCAGTGAGGACAGGGCCACTGAAGCTTTCTTT; v_call: TRBV6-1; d_call: TRBD1; j_call: TRBJ1-1; clone_size: .
cdr3_aa: CASSSGLLRGSEQYF; cdr3_nt: TGTGCCAGCAGCTCGGGACTTTTACGGGGGAGCGAGCAGTACTTC; v_call: TRBV7-9; d_call: .; j_call: TRBJ2-7; clone_size: .
cdr3_aa: CAISLHRGMRETQYF; cdr3_nt: TGTGCCATCTCCCTTCACAGGGGAATGAGGGAGACCCAGTACTTC; v_call: TRBV10-3; d_call: TRBD1; j_call: TRBJ2-5; clone_size: .
cdr3_aa: CASSYRESQPQHF; cdr3_nt: TGTGCCAGCAGTTACAGGGAAAGTCAGCCCCAGCATTTT; v_call: TRBV2; d_call: .; j_call: TRBJ1-5; clone_size: .
cdr3_aa: CASSRQVTTDGYTF; cdr3_nt: TGTGCCAGCAGCCGACAGGTTACCACTGATGGCTACACCTTC; v_call: TRBV7-2; d_call: .; j_call: TRBJ1-2; clone_size: .
cdr3_aa: CASSSPEAAYNEQFF; cdr3_nt: TGTGCCAGCAGCTCCCCCGAAGCGGCCTACAATGAGCAGTTCTTC; v_call: TRBV7-9; d_call: .; j_call: TRBJ2-1; clone_size: .
cdr3_aa: CASSSPTQANTEAFF; cdr3_nt: TGTGCCAGCAGCTCCCCGACGCAGGCGAACACTGAAGCTTTCTTT; v_call: TRBV7-2; d_call: .; j_call: TRBJ1-1; clone_size: .
cdr3_aa: CSARSAGGQFF; cdr3_nt: TGCAGTGCTAGAAGTGCGGGAGGGCAGTTCTTC; v_call: TRBV20-1; d_call: TRBD2; j_call: TRBJ2-1; clone_size: once
cdr3_aa: CASSPQQGSPYEQYF; cdr3_nt: TGTGCCAGCAGCCCCCAACAGGGTTCTCCCTACGAGCAGTACTTC; v_call: TRBV7-6; d_call: .; j_call: TRBJ2-7; clone_size: .
cdr3_aa: CASSQGRLAGEADTQYF; cdr3_nt: TGCGCCAGCAGCCAAGGACGACTAGCGGGAGAAGCAGATACGCAGTATTTT; v_call: TRBV4-1; d_call: TRBD2; j_call: TRBJ2-3; clone_size: .
cdr3_aa: CASSQEVYRVNTEAFF; cdr3_nt: TGTGCCAGCAGCCAAGAAGTGTACAGGGTGAACACTGAAGCTTTCTTT; v_call: TRBV4-2; d_call: .; j_call: TRBJ1-1; clone_size: .
cdr3_aa: CASSLQNEKLFF; cdr3_nt: TGTGCCAGCAGTTTACAAAATGAAAAACTGTTTTTT; v_call: TRBV27; d_call: .; j_call: TRBJ1-4; clone_size: few
cdr3_aa: CASSRGQNTEAFF; cdr3_nt: TGTGCCAGCAGCCGTGGACAGAACACTGAAGCTTTCTTT; v_call: TRBV7-6; d_call: .; j_call: TRBJ1-1; clone_size: .
cdr3_aa: CASSLGGVGAGGSYEQYF; cdr3_nt: TGTGCCAGCAGTTTAGGCGGCGTTGGCGCGGGAGGGAGCTACGAGCAGTACTTC; v_call: TRBV28; d_call: TRBD2; j_call: TRBJ2-7; clone_size: once
cdr3_aa: CASSLPLGLATGYEQYF; cdr3_nt: TGTGCCAGCAGCTTACCTCTGGGACTAGCGACAGGCTACGAGCAGTACTTC; v_call: TRBV7-2; d_call: TRBD2; j_call: TRBJ2-7; clone_size: .
cdr3_aa: CASSAPRGTGAYDEKLFF; cdr3_nt: TGTGCCAGCAGCGCCCCCCGGGGGACCGGGGCATACGATGAAAAACTGTTTTTT; v_call: TRBV5-6; d_call: .; j_call: TRBJ1-4; clone_size: .
cdr3_aa: CASSLTGNYNEQFF; cdr3_nt: TGTGCCAGCAGCTTGACAGGTAACTACAATGAGCAGTTCTTC; v_call: TRBV5-4; d_call: .; j_call: TRBJ2-1; clone_size: .
cdr3_aa: CSVGFVPGQGVVMNTEAFF; cdr3_nt: TGCAGCGTTGGTTTCGTGCCGGGACAGGGGGTGGTCATGAACACTGAAGCTTTCTTT; v_call: TRBV29-1; d_call: TRBD1; j_call: TRBJ1-1; clone_size: .
cdr3_aa: CASKPSGANVLTF; cdr3_nt: TGTGCCAGCAAGCCCTCTGGGGCCAACGTCCTGACTTTC; v_call: TRBV6-1; d_call: .; j_call: TRBJ2-6; clone_size: .
cdr3_aa: CASSQRGTEVPARNEKLFF; cdr3_nt: TGTGCCAGCAGCCAAAGGGGGACGGAGGTCCCCGCGCGGAATGAAAAACTGTTTTTT; v_call: TRBV27; d_call: .; j_call: TRBJ1-4; clone_size: .
cdr3_aa: CASRGQGSYEQYF; cdr3_nt: TGTGCCAGCCGCGGACAGGGATCCTACGAGCAGTACTTC; v_call: TRBV27; d_call: TRBD1; j_call: TRBJ2-7; clone_size: few
cdr3_aa: CASSSLWRGTYNEQFF; cdr3_nt: TGTGCCAGCAGTTCCCTGTGGCGGGGGACCTACAATGAGCAGTTCTTC; v_call: TRBV6-5; d_call: TRBD2; j_call: TRBJ2-1; clone_size: few
cdr3_aa: CASSPGITTNEKLFF; cdr3_nt: TGTGCCAGCAGTCCCGGGATAACAACTAATGAAAAACTGTTTTTT; v_call: TRBV6-5; d_call: .; j_call: TRBJ1-4; clone_size: .